One and the same sample provided the 19 T cell receptor beta chains below, sequenced in a study of CD8 T cells in ankylosing spondylitis. A single record per CDR3 protein comes from TCRdb applying MiXCR to the 5' RACE reads. The sample lists 150,000 to 200,000 distinct CDR3 sequences, approximately 18% seen once, with around 4% in the top ten. Sequenced sample: blood, either unsorted or a sorted T cell fraction (not recorded which). The source of these receptors is a male donor between 5 and 35 years old with ankylosing spondylitis or in good health (not recorded which).

In this sample, this clonotype turned up a few times. The chain has TRBV29-1 and TRBJ2-1; possible D gene TRBD2, 5 bases. The CDR3 contains 11 residues. Germline CDR1 and CDR2: SQVTM and ANQGSEA. With 4 bases removed from V and 9 bases from J, the gap between germline ends came to 10 bases. CDR3 residues: CSVGTAGEQFF. CDR3 DNA sequence: TGCAGCGTTGGGACCGCGGGTGAGCAGTTCTTC.

CDR3: CSARYGQGAGEQYF. CDR3 DNA sequence: TGCAGTGCCCGATACGGACAGGGGGCAGGCGAGCAGTACTTC. The chain joins TRBV20-1 to TRBJ2-7; 11 bases line up with TRBD1. The CDR3 sequence is 14 residues long. Germline values: CDR1 DFQATT, CDR2 SNEGSKA (reference sequence). V shed 6 bases, J shed 6 bases, and the junction held 10 bases outside the gene matches.

The gene calls are TRBV29-1 and TRBJ1-3, with no clear D. The CDR3 extends over 14 amino acids. Deletions cut 4 bases from V and 0 bases from J, with 10 bases between. Looked up from germline, CDR1 is SQVTM and CDR2 is ANQGSEA. The CDR3 protein is CSVGRKLSGNTIYF. CDR3 bases: TGCAGCGTTGGGCGGAAACTCTCTGGAAACACCATATATTTT.

This clonotype has ten or more counts. V is TRBV5-6 and J is TRBJ2-3; 8 bases agree with TRBD2. CDR3 length equals 19 residues. Per germline, CDR1 SGHDT and CDR2 YYEEEE. The J segment lost 0 bases and the V segment lost 1 base, leaving 13 bases of the junction unmatched. The CDR3 spells CASSLLTLSGRRSTDTQYF. In nucleotides, the CDR3 is TGTGCCAGCAGCTTGTTAACCCTAAGCGGGAGACGTAGCACAGATACGCAGTATTTT.

Ten or more counts support this clonotype. CDR3: CASSSETSGTTDTQYF. For the CDR3, the DNA is TGTGCCAGCAGTTCGGAGACTAGCGGGACCACAGATACGCAGTATTTT. The gene calls are TRBV12-3 or TRBV12-4 and TRBJ2-3; TRBD2 matches at 11 bases. J lost 2 bases, V lost 4 bases, and 5 bases had no gene match. There are 16 residues in the CDR3.

The gene calls are TRBV7-6 and TRBJ2-7; 11 bases are a match to TRBD2. The CDR3 spans 17 residues. CDR1 and CDR2 from the germline V gene are SGHVS and FNYEAQ. After removal of 5 bases from V and 4 bases from J, the junction contained 13 bases not matched to a gene. The CDR3 DNA reads TGTGCCAGCAGCCAAATGGGACTAGCGGCTGGGAAATACGAGCAGTACTTC. This encodes CASSQMGLAAGKYEQYF.

This clonotype was counted at least ten times. The chain links TRBV20-1 to TRBJ2-1; D gene unclear. V was cut by 0 bases and J by 5 bases, with 17 bases left in between. Germline V gives CDR1 DFQATT, CDR2 SNEGSKA (reference sequence). The CDR3 has 16 residues. CDR3 region: CSARDPYPPRHNEQFF. The CDR3 DNA sequence: TGCAGTGCTAGAGATCCCTATCCGCCTCGACACAATGAGCAGTTCTTC.

This clonotype was seen ten or more times. The chain couples TRBV12-3 or TRBV12-4 to TRBJ1-1; D might be TRBD1 (6 bases). Trimming removed 2 bases at V and 4 bases at J, with 11 bases between. The CDR3 contains 14 residues. This CDR3 reads CASSLSGEGTEAFF. CDR3 nucleotides: TGTGCCAGCAGTTTATCAGGGGAGGGCACTGAAGCTTTCTTT.

This clonotype has at least ten counts. The chain couples TRBV7-2 to TRBJ2-7; 9 bases are shared with TRBD2. Looked up from germline, CDR1 is SGHTA and CDR2 is FQGNSA. The CDR3 spans 18 residues. V trimming: 3 bases; J trimming: 0 bases; junction bases outside the gene matches: 12. The CDR3: CASSLGGRADISSYEQYF. In nucleotides, the CDR3 is TGTGCCAGCAGCTTGGGCGGGAGGGCGGATATAAGCTCCTACGAGCAGTACTTC.

This clonotype was detected many times. The chain carries TRBV7-9 and TRBJ2-5, with D possibly matching TRBD1 (6 bases). V was shortened by 6 bases and J by 2 bases, with 13 bases between the two germline ends. From germline, CDR1 is SEHNR and CDR2 FQNEAQ (reference sequence). The CDR3 sequence is 14 residues long. The CDR3 protein is CASRRRGPQETQYF. In DNA form, the CDR3 reads TGTGCCAGCAGGCGCAGGGGTCCTCAAGAGACCCAGTACTTC.

This clonotype was picked up many times. The J gene is TRBJ2-5, the V gene TRBV20-1; 7 bases align to TRBD1. CDR3 length equals 16 residues. Trimming at V came to 3 bases and at J to 7 bases, leaving 17 bases not matched to a gene. Germline V gives CDR1 DFQATT, CDR2 SNEGSKA (reference sequence). This chain's CDR3 is CSARTPGQASVATQYF. CDR3 sequence (DNA): TGCAGTGCTAGGACCCCTGGACAGGCGTCTGTGGCGACCCAGTACTTC.

This clonotype came up many times. V and J are TRBV5-1 and TRBJ2-2, with D possibly TRBD2 on 6 matching bases. V shed 4 bases and J shed 3 bases, with 13 bases lying between them. This CDR3 comprises 15 residues. Germline V CDR1 and CDR2: SGHRS, YFSETQ. The CDR3 nucleotides read TGCGCCAGCAGCCGGACGTCGGGGGACACCGGGGAGCTGTTTTTT. Its protein is CASSRTSGDTGELFF.

This clonotype was detected a few times. This chain connects TRBV11-3 to TRBJ2-7, with 10 positions matching TRBD1. The germline V gene encodes CDR1 SGHNT and CDR2 YENEEA. This CDR3 is built from 16 residues. With V trimmed by 5 bases and J by 3 bases, 10 bases remained unmatched. CDR3 nucleotide sequence: TGTGCCAGCAGCCACCTTGGACAGGGGGGATTCTACGAGCAGTACGTC. This codes for CASSHLGQGGFYEQYV.

This clonotype was picked up many times. The V call is TRBV11-3, the J call TRBJ2-1; 7 bases match TRBD2. Germline loops: CDR1 SGHNT, CDR2 YENEEA. This CDR3 is built from 17 residues. Trimming took 5 bases from V and 2 from J; bases not matched to a gene: 12. The CDR3 sequence is CASSRMPGGRAYNEQFF. In DNA form, the CDR3 reads TGTGCCAGCAGCCGAATGCCTGGGGGGAGGGCCTACAATGAGCAGTTCTTC.

This clonotype was observed many times. The chain employs TRBV11-3 and TRBJ2-2; D is unresolved. Per germline, CDR1 SGHNT and CDR2 YENEEA. V shed 5 bases and J shed 1 base, with 20 bases lying between them. This CDR3 comprises 18 residues. Here the CDR3 DNA reads TGTGCCAGCAGCCCGCCCCCGTGGTCTCCTAAGAACACCGGGGAGCTGTTTTTT. As protein: CASSPPPWSPKNTGELFF.

In this sample, this clonotype turned up many times. The chain has TRBV12-3 or TRBV12-4 and TRBJ1-5; 8 bases line up with TRBD1. The V segment lost 7 bases and the J segment 7 bases; nucleotides outside the gene matches: 9. The CDR3 is 14 residues long. The CDR3 reads CASTPGGAGQPQHF. The DNA of the CDR3 is TGTGCCAGCACCCCAGGGGGCGCGGGACAGCCCCAGCATTTT.

This clonotype was recorded at least ten times. CDR3 DNA sequence: TGTGCCAGCAGCTACTTATGGGGGACTAGCGGGAAAGATACGCAGTATTTT. It codes for CASSYLWGTSGKDTQYF. V usage is TRBV12-3 or TRBV12-4 and J usage is TRBJ2-3; TRBD2 aligns across 13 bases. V trimming: 6 bases; J trimming: 5 bases; junction bases outside the gene matches: 11. The CDR3 spans 17 residues.

This clonotype was detected many times. The V and J genes are TRBV20-1 and TRBJ2-1; 8 nucleotides line up with TRBD2. There are 11 residues in the CDR3. The V and J ends lost 5 bases and 9 bases, in that order; junction bases with no gene match: 3. Germline V gene sequence: CDR1 DFQATT, CDR2 SNEGSKA (reference sequence). The CDR3 here is CSAYSGAEQFF. The CDR3 DNA follows: TGCAGTGCTTATAGCGGGGCTGAGCAGTTCTTC.

This clonotype was observed at least ten times. The chain combines TRBV20-1 with TRBJ2-2; D gene ambiguous. V lost 4 bases to trimming and J lost 0 bases, with 6 bases between them. Germline V gives CDR1 DFQATT, CDR2 SNEGSKA (reference sequence). This CDR3 is 13 amino acids long. CDR3 amino acids: CSAKPANTGELFF. CDR3 in DNA: TGCAGTGCTAAGCCCGCGAACACCGGGGAGCTGTTTTTT.